This T cell receptor (beta chain) derives from a study of cytomegalovirus exposure and HLA in healthy donors. 13 Jbeta primers and 60 Vbeta primers were used for the PCR. Measured with immunoSEQ multiplex PCR; TCRdb has only the in-frame clones, and not every one. This table has 180,000 or so clones, about 75% appearing once. The CDR3 runs to 15 residues. Germline CDR1 LGHNA, CDR2 YNFKEQ. V shed 4 bases and J 5 bases; nucleotides not matched to a gene: 3. The receptor's source is a middle-aged woman in good health and CMV-seropositive. The sequencing sample was made of PBMCs. This chain connects TRBV4-2 to TRBJ1-6; 9 nucleotides match TRBD1. CDR3 loop: CASSPRDRDNSPLHF. The CDR3 region has the DNA TGTGCCAGCAGCCCCCGGGACAGGGATAATTCACCCCTCCACTTT.